This TCR beta chain was recovered during a study of blood T cells in healthy people across ages. Regarding the study as a whole: Roughly linear age-related decline in beta diversity appeared, significant by age around 40. Higher naive T cell percentage went strongly together with higher TCR beta diversity.

A J-beta primer mix and a sample-barcoded 5' primer were used in a second PCR of about 7 to 11 cycles. Every sample gave at least 3 million paired-end reads containing CDR3. Using its own MiXCR run on the 5' RACE reads, TCRdb lists one record per CDR3 protein. The sample lists 700,000 to 850,000 distinct CDR3 sequences, 40% to 65% seen once, with under 50% in the top ten. Trimming cost V 1 base and J 1 base, with 15 bases left between them. CDR1 and CDR2 from the germline V gene are KGHDR and SFDVKD. The CDR3 is 17 amino acids. Every sample had a minimum of 6 million PBMCs isolated. Remarks on this clonotype: Its antigen remains unidentified.

The sequenced sample consisted of blood. This receptor was taken from an older man in good health. This chain joins TRBV24-1 and TRBJ2-5; D is perhaps TRBD1 (5 bases). The CDR3 loop reads CATSDFKGRVSQETQYF. CDR3 in DNA: TGTGCCACCAGTGATTTTAAGGGCAGGGTCAGCCAAGAGACCCAGTACTTC.